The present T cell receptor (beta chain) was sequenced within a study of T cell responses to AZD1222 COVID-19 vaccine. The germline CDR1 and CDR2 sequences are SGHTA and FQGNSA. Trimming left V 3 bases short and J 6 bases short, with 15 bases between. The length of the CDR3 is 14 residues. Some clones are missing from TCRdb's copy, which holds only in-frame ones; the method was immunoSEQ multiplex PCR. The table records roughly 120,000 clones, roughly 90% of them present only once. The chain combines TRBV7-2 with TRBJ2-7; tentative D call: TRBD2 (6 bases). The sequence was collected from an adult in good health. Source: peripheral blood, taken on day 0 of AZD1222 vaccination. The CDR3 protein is CASSLTGTSLEQYF. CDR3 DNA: TGTGCCAGCAGCTTGACCGGGACTTCCCTCGAGCAGTACTTC.